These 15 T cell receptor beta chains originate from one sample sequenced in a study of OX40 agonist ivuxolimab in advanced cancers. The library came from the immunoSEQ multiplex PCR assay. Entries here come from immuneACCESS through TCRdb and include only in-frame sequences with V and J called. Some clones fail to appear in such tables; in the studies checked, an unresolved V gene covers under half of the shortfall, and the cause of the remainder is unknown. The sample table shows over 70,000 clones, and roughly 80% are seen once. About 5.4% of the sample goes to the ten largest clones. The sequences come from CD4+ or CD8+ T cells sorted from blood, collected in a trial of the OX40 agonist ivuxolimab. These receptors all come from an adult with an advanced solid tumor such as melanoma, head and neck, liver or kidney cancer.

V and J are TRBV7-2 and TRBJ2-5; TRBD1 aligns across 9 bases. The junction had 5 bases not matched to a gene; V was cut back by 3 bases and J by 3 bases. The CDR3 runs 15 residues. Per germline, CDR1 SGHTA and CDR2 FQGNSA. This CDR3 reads CASSFMGQGEETQYF. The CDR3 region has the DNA TGTGCCAGCAGCTTCATGGGACAGGGAGAAGAGACCCAGTACTTC.

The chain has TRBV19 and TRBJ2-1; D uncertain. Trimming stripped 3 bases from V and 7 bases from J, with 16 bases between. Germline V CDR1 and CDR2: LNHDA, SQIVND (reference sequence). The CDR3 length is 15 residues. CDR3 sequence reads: CASSIWGVSRNEQFF. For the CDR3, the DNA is TGTGCCAGTAGTATTTGGGGTGTCAGTAGAAATGAGCAGTTCTTC.

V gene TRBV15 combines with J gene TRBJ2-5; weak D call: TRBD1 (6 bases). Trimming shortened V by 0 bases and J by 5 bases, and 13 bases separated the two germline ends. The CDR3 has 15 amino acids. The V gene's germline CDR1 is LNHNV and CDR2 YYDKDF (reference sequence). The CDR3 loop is CATSRDPTGWETQYF. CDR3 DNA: TGTGCCACCAGCAGAGATCCCACAGGGTGGGAGACCCAGTACTTC. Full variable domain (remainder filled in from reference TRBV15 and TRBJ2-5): DAMVIQNPRYQVTQFGKPVTLSCSQTLNHNVMYWYQQKSSQAPKLLFHYYDKDFNNEADTPDNFQSRRPNTSFCFLDIRSPGLGDTAMYLCATSRDPTGWETQYFGPGTRLLVL.

CDR3 DNA: TGTGCCAGCAGTCAGGGACAGGGGGCTAGCAAGCAGTTCTTC. Its translation: CASSQGQGASKQFF. The chain uses TRBV27 and TRBJ2-1; 12 nucleotides match TRBD1. This CDR3 contains 14 residues. Germline-derived CDR1 and CDR2 are MNHEY and SMNVEV (reference sequence). V was clipped by 5 bases and J by 11 bases; unmatched bases: 7.

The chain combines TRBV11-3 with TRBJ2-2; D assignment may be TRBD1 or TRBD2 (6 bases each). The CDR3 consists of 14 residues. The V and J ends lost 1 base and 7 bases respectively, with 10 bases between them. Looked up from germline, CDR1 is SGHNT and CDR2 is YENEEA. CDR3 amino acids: CASSLGGAGGELFF. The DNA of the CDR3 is TGTGCCAGCAGCTTAGGGGGGGCCGGCGGGGAGCTGTTTTTT.

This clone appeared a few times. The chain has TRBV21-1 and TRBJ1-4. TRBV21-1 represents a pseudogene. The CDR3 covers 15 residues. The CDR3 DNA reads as TGTGCCAGCAGTCCCCGGTGGGGGGGGGATGAAAAACTGTTTTTT. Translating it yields CASSPRWGGDEKLFF.

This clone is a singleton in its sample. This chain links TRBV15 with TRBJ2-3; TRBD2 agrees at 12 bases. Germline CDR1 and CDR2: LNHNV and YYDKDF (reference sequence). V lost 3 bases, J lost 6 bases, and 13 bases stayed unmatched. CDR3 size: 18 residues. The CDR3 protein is CATSSPGLAGRVGDTQYF. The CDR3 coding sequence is TGTGCCACCAGCAGTCCCGGACTAGCGGGAAGGGTTGGGGATACGCAGTATTTT.

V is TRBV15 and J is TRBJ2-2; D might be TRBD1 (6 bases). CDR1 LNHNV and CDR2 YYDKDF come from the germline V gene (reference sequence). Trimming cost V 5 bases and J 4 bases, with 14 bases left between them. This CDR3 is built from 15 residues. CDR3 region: CATSLTPGVTGELFF. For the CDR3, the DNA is TGTGCCACCAGCCTTACCCCAGGGGTCACCGGGGAGCTGTTTTTT.

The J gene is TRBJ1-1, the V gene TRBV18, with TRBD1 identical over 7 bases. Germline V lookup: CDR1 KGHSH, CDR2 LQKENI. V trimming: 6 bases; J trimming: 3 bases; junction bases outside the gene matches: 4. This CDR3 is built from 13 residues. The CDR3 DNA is TGTGCCAGCTCCGTTGACAGGGACACTGAAGCTTTCTTT. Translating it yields CASSVDRDTEAFF.

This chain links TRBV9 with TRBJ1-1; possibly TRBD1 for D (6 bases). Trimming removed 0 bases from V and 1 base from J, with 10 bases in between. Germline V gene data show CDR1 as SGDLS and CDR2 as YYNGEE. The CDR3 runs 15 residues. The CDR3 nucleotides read TGTGCCAGCAGCGTAGCAGGGGATTGGAACACTGAAGCTTTCTTT. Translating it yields CASSVAGDWNTEAFF.

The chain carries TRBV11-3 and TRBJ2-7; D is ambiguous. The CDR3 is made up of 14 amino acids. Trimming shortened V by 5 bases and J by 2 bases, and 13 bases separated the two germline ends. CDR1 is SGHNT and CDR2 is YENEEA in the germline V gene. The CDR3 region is CASSQGPQPYEQYF. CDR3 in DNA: TGTGCCAGCAGCCAAGGACCGCAACCCTACGAGCAGTACTTC.

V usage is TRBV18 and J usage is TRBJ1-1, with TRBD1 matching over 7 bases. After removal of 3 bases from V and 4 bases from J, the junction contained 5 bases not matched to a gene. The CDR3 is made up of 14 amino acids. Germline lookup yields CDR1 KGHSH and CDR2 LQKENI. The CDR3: CASSPWQGGTEAFF. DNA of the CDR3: TGTGCCAGCTCACCGTGGCAGGGGGGCACTGAAGCTTTCTTT.

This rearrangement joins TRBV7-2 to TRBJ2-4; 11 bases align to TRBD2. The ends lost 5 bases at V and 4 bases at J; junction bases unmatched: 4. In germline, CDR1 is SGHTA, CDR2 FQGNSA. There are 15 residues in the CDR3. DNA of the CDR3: TGTGCCAGCAGCCCGGGGACTAGCGGTAAAAACATTCAGTACTTC. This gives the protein CASSPGTSGKNIQYF.

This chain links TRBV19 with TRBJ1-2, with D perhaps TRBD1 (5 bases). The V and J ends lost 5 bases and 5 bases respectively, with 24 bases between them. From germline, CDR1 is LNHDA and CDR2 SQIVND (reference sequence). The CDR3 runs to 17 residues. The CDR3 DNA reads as TGTGCCAGTAGTCCGAGCGAGGGGCAGACCCGGGGATATGGCTACACCTTC. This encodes CASSPSEGQTRGYGYTF.

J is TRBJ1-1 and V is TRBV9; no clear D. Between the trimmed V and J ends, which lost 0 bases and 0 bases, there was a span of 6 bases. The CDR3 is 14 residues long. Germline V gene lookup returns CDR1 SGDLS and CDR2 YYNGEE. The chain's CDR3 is CASSVGRMNTEAFF. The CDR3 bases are TGTGCCAGCAGCGTAGGGCGGATGAACACTGAAGCTTTCTTT.